The 24 T cell receptor beta chains in this list originate from one sample, sequenced in a study of T cells after yellow fever vaccination. Using its own MiXCR run on the 5' RACE reads, TCRdb lists one record per CDR3 protein. The sample holds around 56,000 distinct CDR3 sequences, around 5.4% seen once. Source: PBMCs, either bulk or a sorted T-cell subset (CD4+, CD8+, memory, or dextramer-sorted; not recorded which), taken on the day of the yellow fever booster vaccination. Source of these receptors: a man younger than 35 who received the YFV17D yellow fever vaccine.

This chain connects TRBV5-1 to TRBJ2-2, with TRBD2 matching 9 bases. CDR1 SGHRS and CDR2 YFSETQ come from the germline V gene. The CDR3 has 16 amino acids. The V gene end was trimmed by 5 bases and the J gene end by 4 bases; junction bases not matched to a gene: 9. In DNA form, the CDR3 reads TGCGCCAGCAGGAGATCTGCGGGGGGGTTCACCGGGGAGCTGTTTTTT. This codes for CASRRSAGGFTGELFF.

V usage is TRBV6-6 and J usage is TRBJ2-5, with a tentative D call TRBD1 (6 bases). Trimming stripped 4 bases from V and 4 bases from J, with 13 bases between. Looked up from germline, CDR1 is MNHNY and CDR2 is SVGAGI (reference sequence). The CDR3 loop spans 14 amino acids. CDR3 coding DNA: TGTGCCAGCAGTTTTCAACAGGGCGGAGAGACCCAGTACTTC. Protein sequence: CASSFQQGGETQYF.

This clonotype showed up many times. V gene TRBV12-3 or TRBV12-4 combines with J gene TRBJ2-5, with D tentatively TRBD1 or TRBD2 (5 bases each). V was shortened by 7 bases and J by 4 bases, with 19 bases between the two germline ends. CDR3 length: 15 residues. CDR3 sequence (DNA): TGTGCCAGCACCACTGACCTCCTCGGGGCAGAGACCCAGTACTTC. Translated, it gives CASTTDLLGAETQYF.

The sample holds many counts of this clonotype. The junction departs from germline at one end; a sequencing error may be responsible. J is TRBJ2-1 and V is TRBV7-8; possibly TRBD2 for D (5 bases). This CDR3 spans 15 amino acids. Germline loops: CDR1 SGHVS, CDR2 FQNEAQ. CDR3 region: CASSLMGRGHNEQFF. CDR3 DNA sequence: TGTGCCAGCAGCTTAATGGGTAGAGGGCACAACGAGCAGTTCTTC. Complete variable domain (other parts from reference TRBV7-8 and TRBJ2-1): GAGVSQSPRYKVAKRGQDVALRCDPISGHVSLFWYQQALGQGPEFLTYFQNEAQLDKSGLPSDRFFAERPEGSVSTLKIQRTQQEDSAVYLCASSLMGRGHNEQFFGPGTRLTVL.

This clonotype was seen ten or more times. V gene TRBV24-1 combines with J gene TRBJ2-4, with D unresolved. The germline CDR1 and CDR2 sequences are KGHDR and SFDVKD. The CDR3 has 13 amino acids. Deletions cut 1 base from V and 5 bases from J, with 5 bases between. CDR3 amino acids: CATSDFDENIQYF. CDR3 DNA: TGTGCCACCAGTGATTTTGACGAAAACATTCAGTACTTC.

This clonotype was seen at least ten times. The V and J genes are TRBV7-2 and TRBJ1-1, with 8 nucleotides matching TRBD1. Germline CDR1 and CDR2: SGHTA and FQGNSA. V trimming: 5 bases; J trimming: 0 bases; junction bases outside the gene matches: 5. The CDR3 is 15 amino acids. In DNA form, the CDR3 reads TGTGCCAGCAGCCTGACAGGGGCGCTGAACACTGAAGCTTTCTTT. Amino acid sequence: CASSLTGALNTEAFF.

This clonotype was detected ten times or more. The rearrangement joins TRBV20-1 to TRBJ2-2; D gene uncertain. The V end lost 3 bases, the J end lost 4 bases, and 15 bases lay between the germline ends. The germline CDR1 and CDR2 sequences are DFQATT and SNEGSKA (reference sequence). CDR3 length: 15 residues. The CDR3 here is CSARVFDTGTGELFF. CDR3 bases: TGCAGTGCTAGGGTTTTCGACACGGGCACCGGGGAGCTGTTTTTT.

This clonotype came up a few times. This chain uses TRBV4-1 with TRBJ2-5, with D perhaps TRBD1 (5 bases). Between the trimmed V and J ends, which lost 5 bases and 7 bases, there was a span of 20 bases. The CDR3 is 15 amino acids. Germline-derived CDR1 and CDR2 are MGHRA and YSYEKL. The CDR3 sequence is CASSDLGSGATTQYF. CDR3 nucleotide sequence: TGCGCCAGCAGCGACTTAGGTAGTGGGGCAACGACCCAGTACTTC.

In this sample, this clonotype turned up many times. CDR3: CATSRVPRADTEAFF. The CDR3, as DNA: TGTGCCACCAGCAGAGTGCCCAGGGCGGACACTGAAGCTTTCTTT. The chain couples TRBV15 to TRBJ1-1; possibly TRBD1 for D (5 bases). The V end lost 1 base, the J end lost 3 bases, and 12 bases lay between the germline ends. The CDR3 runs to 15 residues. The germline V gene encodes CDR1 LNHNV and CDR2 YYDKDF (reference sequence).

The chain combines TRBV12-5 with TRBJ1-4, with D uncertain. There are 16 residues in the CDR3. Germline CDR1 reads LGHNT; CDR2 reads FRNRAP. V lost 1 base and J 0 bases, leaving 9 bases between the germline ends. CDR3 nucleotide sequence: TGTGCTAGTGGTTTGGACGGCTGGGCAACTAATGAAAAACTGTTTTTT. Translating gives CASGLDGWATNEKLFF.

This sequence joins TRBV6-6 and TRBJ1-2; 7 nucleotides agree with TRBD1. Trimming cost V 6 bases and J 3 bases; bases outside gene matches: 19. This CDR3 has 18 residues. Germline values: CDR1 MNHNY, CDR2 SVGAGI (reference sequence). CDR3 protein: CASSPTPGQKVPYYGYTF. CDR3 in DNA: TGTGCCAGCAGCCCCACTCCGGGACAGAAAGTTCCATACTATGGCTACACCTTC.

This clonotype has at least ten counts. The chain combines TRBV20-1 with TRBJ1-1; D gene ambiguous. The CDR3 contains 11 residues. Trimming removed 2 bases from V and 8 bases from J, with 9 bases in between. Germline V gene sequence: CDR1 DFQATT, CDR2 SNEGSKA (reference sequence). This chain's CDR3 is CSARSAEEAFF. CDR3 nucleotide sequence: TGCAGTGCTAGAAGTGCCGAGGAAGCTTTCTTT.

There are many counts of this clonotype. V usage is TRBV9 and J usage is TRBJ2-5; 12 nucleotides agree with TRBD2. This CDR3 comprises 16 residues. Trimming took 3 bases from V and 0 from J; bases not matched to a gene: 3. The germline gives CDR1 SGDLS, CDR2 YYNGEE. DNA of the CDR3: TGTGCCAGCAGCGACCGACTAGCGGGGGACCAAGAGACCCAGTACTTC. Encoded protein: CASSDRLAGDQETQYF.

The sample holds many counts of this clonotype. The rearrangement links TRBV27 to TRBJ2-1; 9 nucleotides align to TRBD1. The germline V gene has CDR1 MNHEY and CDR2 SMNVEV (reference sequence). The CDR3 consists of 15 residues. J was trimmed by 7 bases and V by 5 bases; bases with no gene match: 9. The CDR3 DNA reads as TGTGCCAGCAGTCCGAGGACAGGGGCCAGGAATGAGCAGTTCTTC. Translated: CASSPRTGARNEQFF.

The table lists this clonotype with many counts. J is TRBJ1-2 and V is TRBV20-1; D is unclear. The length of the CDR3 is 10 residues. Germline V gene data show CDR1 as DFQATT and CDR2 as SNEGSKA (reference sequence). V lost 6 bases and J lost 8, with 10 bases in between. The CDR3 nucleotides read TGCAGTGCGACCCTAGGCGGCTACACCTTC. This sequence encodes CSATLGGYTF.

This clonotype was seen at least ten times. The rearrangement links TRBV5-6 to TRBJ2-1; D is possibly TRBD1 or TRBD2 (5 bases each). CDR3 length: 18 residues. V shed 3 bases and J shed 8 bases, with 27 bases lying between them. CDR1 is SGHDT, CDR2 YYEEEE, per germline. This CDR3 reads CASSSLLPGSGMWHEQFF. The CDR3 nucleotides read TGTGCCAGCAGCTCGCTACTTCCAGGGTCGGGAATGTGGCATGAGCAGTTCTTC.

Only a few counts were recorded for this clonotype. V gene TRBV4-3 combines with J gene TRBJ1-4; D gene unclear. Germline-derived CDR1 and CDR2 are LGHNA and YSLEER. The CDR3 runs to 18 residues. Deletions cut 0 bases from V and 2 bases from J, with 16 bases between. CDR3 residues: CASSQDTPSVVTNEKLFF. In nucleotides, the CDR3 is TGCGCCAGCAGCCAAGACACCCCCTCAGTGGTGACTAATGAAAAACTGTTTTTT.

The table lists this clonotype with a few counts. This chain joins TRBV27 and TRBJ1-5; 7 positions match TRBD1. This CDR3 has 14 residues. Germline trimming cut 8 bases from V and 5 bases from J; bases unmatched to any gene: 9. CDR1 MNHEY and CDR2 SMNVEV come from the germline V gene (reference sequence). This CDR3 reads CASSLQGLDQPQHF. CDR3 DNA: TGTGCCAGCTCCTTACAGGGGCTGGATCAGCCCCAGCATTTT.

This clonotype was counted only a few times. V and J are TRBV12-3 or TRBV12-4 and TRBJ2-5, with 10 nucleotides matching TRBD2. This CDR3 has 15 amino acids. The junction had 6 bases not matched to a gene; V was cut back by 5 bases and J by 3 bases. CDR3 coding DNA: TGTGCCAGCAGTCGAGCGGGGGGGAATAAAGAGACCCAGTACTTC. The encoded protein is CASSRAGGNKETQYF.

This clonotype was counted at least ten times. This chain links TRBV7-2 with TRBJ1-3; D uncertain. Trimming shortened V by 2 bases and J by 5 bases, and 4 bases separated the two germline ends. CDR1 and CDR2 (germline): SGHTA, FQGNSA. The CDR3 is 12 residues long. The CDR3 bases are TGTGCCAGCAGCTTAAGTAGAAACACCATATATTTT. It translates to CASSLSRNTIYF.

The chain employs TRBV29-1 and TRBJ1-5; TRBD1 matches at 7 bases. J gave up 3 bases and V 7 bases, and 6 bases lay outside the gene matches. CDR3 size: 13 residues. CDR1 and CDR2 from the germline V gene are SQVTM and ANQGSEA. CDR3 in DNA: TGCAGCGCTAGACAGGGAATCAATCAGCCCCAGCATTTT. It yields the protein CSARQGINQPQHF.

This clonotype was recorded a few times. The chain couples TRBV4-3 to TRBJ1-6; 8 nucleotides match TRBD1. With 0 bases clipped from V and 8 bases from J, the junction kept 9 bases outside the gene matches. The CDR3 extends over 17 amino acids. Germline V gene lookup returns CDR1 LGHNA and CDR2 YSLEER. In DNA form, the CDR3 reads TGCGCCAGCAGCCAAGATCGTGGACAGGGCGGGTATTCACCCCTCCACTTT. It translates to CASSQDRGQGGYSPLHF.

The chain links TRBV25-1 to TRBJ1-2, with TRBD1 matching 7 bases. The length of the CDR3 is 12 residues. Germline V gene lookup returns CDR1 MGHDK and CDR2 SYGVNS. V lost 6 bases and J lost 9; bases outside the gene matches: 7. The CDR3 spells CASRFDRESYTF. The CDR3, as DNA: TGTGCCAGCAGGTTCGACAGGGAGAGCTACACCTTC.

This clonotype has at least ten counts. The chain recombines TRBV7-9 with TRBJ2-1, with TRBD2 as a possible D gene (7 bases). The germline gives CDR1 SEHNR, CDR2 FQNEAQ (reference sequence). The CDR3 runs to 13 residues. V was pared by 5 bases and J by 10 bases, with 15 bases between. CDR3 DNA sequence: TGTGCCAGCAGCCCCAGAGGGGGGGAAGAGCAGTTCTTC. Translated: CASSPRGGEEQFF.